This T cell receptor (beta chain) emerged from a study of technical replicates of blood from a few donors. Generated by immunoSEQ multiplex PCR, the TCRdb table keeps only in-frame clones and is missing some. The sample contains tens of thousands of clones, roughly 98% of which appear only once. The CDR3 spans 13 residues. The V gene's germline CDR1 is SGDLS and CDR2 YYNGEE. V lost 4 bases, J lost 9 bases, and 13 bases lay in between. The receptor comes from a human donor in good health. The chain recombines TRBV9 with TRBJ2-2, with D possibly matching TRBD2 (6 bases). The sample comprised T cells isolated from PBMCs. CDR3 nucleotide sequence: TGTGCCAGCAGCCCCCGGGGGATTCGGGAGCTGTTTTTT. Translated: CASSPRGIRELFF.